A selection of T cell receptor beta chains follows, all from one sample in a study of identifying expanded T cells in peripheral blood. Generated by immunoSEQ multiplex PCR, the TCRdb table keeps only in-frame clones and is missing some. The table has 100,000 or so clones, more than 70% seen once. The sample was blood. These receptor sequences come from a person aged 18-70 years in good health. Both conserved end residues are part of each CDR3. A D gene is named only where the DNA matches it firmly. Rows give clone size only sometimes, using once, few, many, or a class for an expanded clone.

DNA: TGCAGCGTTGAAAGCCCAGGCCGGGACTATGGCTACACCTTC; CDR3: CSVESPGRDYGYTF; length: 14; J: TRBJ1-2; V: TRBV29-1; D: NA; size: NA
DNA: TGTGCCTGGAGTGTATTAAGAATCAGGGGCATCGGAATGGCTAACTATGGCTACACCTTC; CDR3: CAWSVLRIRGIGMANYGYTF; length: 20; J: TRBJ1-2; V: TRBV30; D: NA; size: NA
DNA: TGTGCCAGCAGTTCGGGAGACTATGGCTACACCTTC; CDR3: CASSSGDYGYTF; length: 12; J: TRBJ1-2; V: TRBV27; D: NA; size: NA
DNA: TGTGCCAGCAGTAGTCCGGGACGTACCAACTACGAGCAGTACTTC; CDR3: CASSSPGRTNYEQYF; length: 15; J: TRBJ2-7; V: TRBV27; D: NA; size: NA
DNA: TGTGCCAGCCTAAGGACAGAAAACACTGAAGCTTTCTTT; CDR3: CASLRTENTEAFF; length: 13; J: TRBJ1-1; V: TRBV2; D: NA; size: NA
DNA: TGTGCCAGTAGTATAGGTAGGCAGAGACGCTACAATGAGCAGTTCTTC; CDR3: CASSIGRQRRYNEQFF; length: 16; J: TRBJ2-1; V: TRBV19; D: NA; size: NA
DNA: TGTGCCAGCAGCTCCGGGACTCGGGAGACCCAGTACTTC; CDR3: CASSSGTRETQYF; length: 13; J: TRBJ2-5; V: TRBV7-2; D: NA; size: NA
DNA: TGTGCCAGTAGCCTACAGGGGGATGGCTACACCTTC; CDR3: CASSLQGDGYTF; length: 12; J: TRBJ1-2; V: TRBV19; D: TRBD1; size: NA
DNA: TGTGCCAGCAGCTTTGGACAGGGGGCTTTCTACGAGCAGTACTTC; CDR3: CASSFGQGAFYEQYF; length: 15; J: TRBJ2-7; V: TRBV7-2; D: TRBD1; size: few
DNA: TGCAGCGTTTTGCCAGGTGGGAATCAGCCCCAGCATTTT; CDR3: CSVLPGGNQPQHF; length: 13; J: TRBJ1-5; V: TRBV29-1; D: NA; size: NA
DNA: TGTGCCAGCTCACCACGGCAGGGTACTAATGAAAAACTGTTTTTT; CDR3: CASSPRQGTNEKLFF; length: 15; J: TRBJ1-4; V: TRBV18; D: NA; size: NA
DNA: TGTGCCAGCAGTTACTCCCGGGACAGTGATCAGCCCCAGCATTTT; CDR3: CASSYSRDSDQPQHF; length: 15; J: TRBJ1-5; V: TRBV6-6; D: TRBD1; size: few
DNA: TGTGCCAGTAGTTTCGGACATGTGGGGGACCAGTACTTC; CDR3: CASSFGHVGDQYF; length: 13; J: TRBJ2-5; V: TRBV19; D: NA; size: NA
DNA: TGTGCCAGCTCTCCCGGGGGGCGTTATGAAAAACTGTTTTTT; CDR3: CASSPGGRYEKLFF; length: 14; J: TRBJ1-4; V: TRBV18; D: NA; size: NA
DNA: TGTGCCAGCAGTGAATCGTGGAACACCGGGGAGCTGTTTTTT; CDR3: CASSESWNTGELFF; length: 14; J: TRBJ2-2; V: TRBV6-4; D: NA; size: NA
DNA: TGTGCCATCCAGAGGGAAACCCACAATGAGCAGTTCTTC; CDR3: CAIQRETHNEQFF; length: 13; J: TRBJ2-1; V: TRBV15; D: NA; size: few
DNA: TGTGCCAGCAGCTTGTATCAGGGAAATCAGCCCCAGCATTTT; CDR3: CASSLYQGNQPQHF; length: 14; J: TRBJ1-5; V: TRBV6-5; D: NA; size: NA
DNA: TGTGCCAGCTCACCATACCCGAACACCGGGGAGCTGTTTTTT; CDR3: CASSPYPNTGELFF; length: 14; J: TRBJ2-2; V: TRBV18; D: NA; size: few
DNA: TGTGCCACCCTTAATGGTACAGGGGGCATGGGCTATGGCTACACCTTC; CDR3: CATLNGTGGMGYGYTF; length: 16; J: TRBJ1-2; V: TRBV27; D: TRBD1; size: NA
DNA: TGTGCCAGCAGCGCTCGCCCAGAGGCTGAAGCTTTCTTT; CDR3: CASSARPEAEAFF; length: 13; J: TRBJ1-1; V: TRBV7-3; D: NA; size: NA
DNA: TGTGCCAGCAGTTTAGCGGGAGGTAATGAGCAGTTCTTC; CDR3: CASSLAGGNEQFF; length: 13; J: TRBJ2-1; V: TRBV28; D: TRBD2; size: NA
DNA: TGCGCCAGCAGCCGACAGGGGGAACAAGAGACCCAGTACTTC; CDR3: CASSRQGEQETQYF; length: 14; J: TRBJ2-5; V: TRBV5-1; D: TRBD1; size: NA
DNA: TGTGCCATCAGCCCTACAAGCGGGAGTGTCAACGAGCAGTACTTC; CDR3: CAISPTSGSVNEQYF; length: 15; J: TRBJ2-7; V: TRBV10-3; D: TRBD2; size: NA
DNA: TGCGCCAGTCAATTGGGGGCAGCGTCACAAGAGACCCAGTACTTC; CDR3: CASQLGAASQETQYF; length: 15; J: TRBJ2-5; V: TRBV5-1; D: NA; size: few
DNA: TGTGCCACCAGAAAACTGGACAGGGGGTCTTGGTATGGCTACACCTTC; CDR3: CATRKLDRGSWYGYTF; length: 16; J: TRBJ1-2; V: TRBV15; D: TRBD1; size: few
DNA: TGTGCCAGTAGGACCGGGACAGGAGGAAACACCATATATTTT; CDR3: CASRTGTGGNTIYF; length: 14; J: TRBJ1-3; V: TRBV19; D: TRBD1; size: NA
DNA: TGTGCGACAGGGGATAACTACGAGCAGTACTTC; CDR3: CATGDNYEQYF; length: 11; J: TRBJ2-7; V: TRBV19; D: TRBD1; size: NA
DNA: TGTGCCAGCAGTCGCCCTCACGGGGGGGCAGAAGGTCAGCCCCAGCATTTT; CDR3: CASSRPHGGAEGQPQHF; length: 17; J: TRBJ1-5; V: TRBV28; D: NA; size: once
DNA: TGTGCCAGCAGTGAAGGAGGGGCCCCTGGCTACACCTTC; CDR3: CASSEGGAPGYTF; length: 13; J: TRBJ1-2; V: TRBV6-1; D: NA; size: once
DNA: TGTGCCAGCGCCGACATGCGGGCCCCCTCAAGTTTAGCCAAAAACATTCAGTACTTC; CDR3: CASADMRAPSSLAKNIQYF; length: 19; J: TRBJ2-4; V: TRBV28; D: NA; size: NA
DNA: TGTGCCAGCAGTACAGGGGGTCTTGGCACAGATACGCAGTATTTT; CDR3: CASSTGGLGTDTQYF; length: 15; J: TRBJ2-3; V: TRBV28; D: TRBD1; size: NA
DNA: TGCAGCTTCACGACAGGGGGCTTTTCCACAGATACGCAGTATTTT; CDR3: CSFTTGGFSTDTQYF; length: 15; J: TRBJ2-3; V: TRBV29-1; D: TRBD1; size: NA
DNA: TGTGCCTGGAAGGCCCAGTTACACACCTACGAGCAGTACTTC; CDR3: CAWKAQLHTYEQYF; length: 14; J: TRBJ2-7; V: TRBV30; D: NA; size: NA
DNA: TGTGCCAGCAGTTTATCCTACTCTGGAAACACCATATATTTT; CDR3: CASSLSYSGNTIYF; length: 14; J: TRBJ1-3; V: TRBV28; D: NA; size: NA
DNA: TGCGCCAGCAGTGAGTCCCTGGACTACCAGTTCTTC; CDR3: CASSESLDYQFF; length: 12; J: TRBJ2-1; V: TRBV10-1; D: NA; size: NA
DNA: TGTGCCAGCAGCGCCACCCCAACCTACGGTGGCTACACCTTC; CDR3: CASSATPTYGGYTF; length: 14; J: TRBJ1-2; V: TRBV9; D: NA; size: NA
DNA: TGTGCCAGCAGTGAAAGGCGCACCACAGATACGCAGTATTTT; CDR3: CASSERRTTDTQYF; length: 14; J: TRBJ2-3; V: TRBV6-1; D: NA; size: NA
DNA: TGCAGTGCCTTGCCCTACAATGAGCAGTTCTTC; CDR3: CSALPYNEQFF; length: 11; J: TRBJ2-1; V: TRBV20-1; D: NA; size: NA
DNA: TGTGCCAGCAGGTCTAGCGGGAGGTCTGGAGAGCAGTTCTTC; CDR3: CASRSSGRSGEQFF; length: 14; J: TRBJ2-1; V: TRBV14; D: TRBD2; size: NA
DNA: TGCGCCAGCAGGGCAGGAAGCTCTGGGGCCAACGTCCTGACTTTC; CDR3: CASRAGSSGANVLTF; length: 15; J: TRBJ2-6; V: TRBV10-2; D: NA; size: NA
DNA: TGTGCCAGCAGTCGTTCGGTAGCGGGAGCTTACGAGCAGTACTTC; CDR3: CASSRSVAGAYEQYF; length: 15; J: TRBJ2-7; V: TRBV6-1; D: TRBD2; size: NA
DNA: TGCGCCAGCAGCCCGTTAAACAATGAGCAGTTCTTC; CDR3: CASSPLNNEQFF; length: 12; J: TRBJ2-1; V: TRBV5-1; D: NA; size: NA
DNA: TGTGCCAGCAGCTTAGAAAAAGGGGAAGGCTATGGCTACACCTTC; CDR3: CASSLEKGEGYGYTF; length: 15; J: TRBJ1-2; V: TRBV7-9; D: NA; size: NA
DNA: TGTGCCAGCAGCCCGGGGGCCCGCCCCGATACGCAGTATTTT; CDR3: CASSPGARPDTQYF; length: 14; J: TRBJ2-3; V: TRBV9; D: NA; size: NA
DNA: TGTGCCTCAGAACCAGGGCAGATGAATGAGCAGTTCTTC; CDR3: CASEPGQMNEQFF; length: 13; J: TRBJ2-1; V: TRBV30; D: NA; size: NA
DNA: TGTGCCAGCTCACGCTATTCCCAAGAGACCCAGTACTTC; CDR3: CASSRYSQETQYF; length: 13; J: TRBJ2-5; V: TRBV18; D: NA; size: NA
DNA: TGTGCCAGCAGTTTACCAGGACACTATGGCTACACCTTC; CDR3: CASSLPGHYGYTF; length: 13; J: TRBJ1-2; V: TRBV6-6; D: NA; size: NA
DNA: TGTGCCAGCAGTTCACAAGCGGGGATTAGCACAGATACGCAGTATTTT; CDR3: CASSSQAGISTDTQYF; length: 16; J: TRBJ2-3; V: TRBV27; D: TRBD2; size: NA
DNA: TGCGCCAGCAGCCAAGGACAGCAGACTTACACTGAAGCTTTCTTT; CDR3: CASSQGQQTYTEAFF; length: 15; J: TRBJ1-1; V: TRBV4-1; D: NA; size: once
DNA: TGTGCCAGCAGCGCCTCCCTAGGACAGCAGTATCAGCCCCAGCATTTT; CDR3: CASSASLGQQYQPQHF; length: 16; J: TRBJ1-5; V: TRBV5-5; D: NA; size: NA
DNA: TGTGCCAGCAGCCAAGAAAGCTCTGGGGCCAACGTCCTGACTTTC; CDR3: CASSQESSGANVLTF; length: 15; J: TRBJ2-6; V: TRBV4-2; D: NA; size: NA
DNA: TGTGCCAGCAGTCTCGGGAAGAGGGATTCACCCCTCCACTTT; CDR3: CASSLGKRDSPLHF; length: 14; J: TRBJ1-6; V: TRBV28; D: NA; size: NA
DNA: TGTGCCAGCAGTCCAACTACGGGAGGGGCCAACGTCCTGACTTTC; CDR3: CASSPTTGGANVLTF; length: 15; J: TRBJ2-6; V: TRBV6-5; D: NA; size: once
DNA: TGTGCCAGCAGCCCGAAACAGGGACCCTACGAGCAGTACTTC; CDR3: CASSPKQGPYEQYF; length: 14; J: TRBJ2-7; V: TRBV7-3; D: NA; size: NA
DNA: TGTGCCAGTAGTATACGGGGGCCCCCAGATACGCAGTATTTT; CDR3: CASSIRGPPDTQYF; length: 14; J: TRBJ2-3; V: TRBV19; D: NA; size: NA
DNA: TGTGCCAGCAGCTTGGGGCCTCTCAACGAGCAGTACTTC; CDR3: CASSLGPLNEQYF; length: 13; J: TRBJ2-7; V: TRBV5-6; D: NA; size: NA
DNA: TGCGCCAGCAGCCAAGACCCAGGGGGACCGAACACCGGGGAGCTGTTTTTT; CDR3: CASSQDPGGPNTGELFF; length: 17; J: TRBJ2-2; V: TRBV4-3; D: TRBD1; size: NA
DNA: TGTGCCAGCAGTTTAAGGACTAGCGGGAGGGCCCGTGGCTCCTACGAGCAGTACTTC; CDR3: CASSLRTSGRARGSYEQYF; length: 19; J: TRBJ2-7; V: TRBV27; D: TRBD2; size: once
DNA: TGTGCCACCAGCAGAGATATCGGGGGAAGGTCACCCCTCCACTTT; CDR3: CATSRDIGGRSPLHF; length: 15; J: TRBJ1-6; V: TRBV15; D: NA; size: NA